Below are 8 T cell receptor beta chains sequenced from a single sample in a study of CD4 T cells in relation to SARS-CoV-2 and coronaviruses. Measured with immunoSEQ multiplex PCR; TCRdb has only the in-frame clones, and not every one. This sample has 15,000 to 25,000 clones, with about three quarters found just once. The unexposed donors gave CD4+ T cells in about 2011-2019, prior to COVID-19. CD4+ T cells were isolated from the cells after 10 days of culture. These TCRs' antigens remain unknown. Sequencing input: CD4+ T cells from PBMCs, cultured in vitro. These receptors were taken from a human donor in good health.

The chain carries TRBV21-1 and TRBJ1-1. TRBV21-1 is assigned pseudogene status. The length of the CDR3 is 14 residues. For the CDR3, the DNA is TGTGCCAGCACCAGACAGGCCGGGGGAACTGAAGCTTTCTTT. This translates into CASTRQAGGTEAFF.

This clone came up a few times. The rearrangement uses TRBV2 and TRBJ1-6, with 7 bases aligning to TRBD1. Germline values: CDR1 SNHLY, CDR2 FYNNEI. The CDR3 spans 14 residues. V was pared by 5 bases and J by 9 bases, with 7 bases of the junction left unmatched. The CDR3 loop reads CASSTRQGGSPLHF. The CDR3, as DNA: TGTGCCAGCAGTACGAGACAGGGCGGTTCACCCCTCCACTTT.

The chain recombines TRBV5-1 with TRBJ2-3; a weak D match, TRBD2 (6 bases). CDR1 and CDR2 (germline): SGHRS, YFSETQ. V lost 1 base to trimming and J lost 5 bases, with 11 bases between them. The CDR3 is made up of 14 amino acids. CDR3 sequence: CASSLSGREDTQYF. The CDR3 bases are TGCGCCAGCAGCTTGTCCGGGAGAGAAGATACGCAGTATTTT.

This clone was picked up one time. The same CDR3 also results from other DNA sequences found in this sample. The chain links TRBV6-6 to TRBJ2-3; D is unclear. The V end was cut by 0 bases, the J end by 0 bases, with 4 bases between. The CDR3 has 14 amino acids. Germline CDR1 and CDR2: MNHNY and SVGAGI (reference sequence). In nucleotides, the CDR3 is TGTGCCAGCAGTTACTCAGTCAGCACAGATACGCAGTATTTT. It translates to CASSYSVSTDTQYF.

V is TRBV5-1 and J is TRBJ2-7; D might be TRBD1 (5 bases). The CDR3 has 16 amino acids. Per the germline V gene, CDR1 is SGHRS and CDR2 is YFSETQ. V was cut by 1 base and J by 1 base, with 15 bases left in between. CDR3 sequence: CASSLLSSSGSYEQYF. CDR3 nucleotides: TGCGCCAGCAGCTTGCTTTCGTCGTCAGGGTCCTACGAGCAGTACTTC.

CDR3 sequence reads: CASSSHQTQYF. CDR3 DNA: TGTGCCAGCAGCTCCCACCAGACCCAGTACTTC. The chain joins TRBV7-2 to TRBJ2-5; D ambiguous. V shed 4 bases and J shed 6 bases, with 6 bases lying between them. This CDR3 is 11 amino acids long. Germline V lookup: CDR1 SGHTA, CDR2 FQGNSA.

The chain joins TRBV9 to TRBJ2-3; D gene uncertain. CDR3 length: 15 amino acids. Trimming took off 4 bases at V and 5 bases at J, with 17 bases between the two ends. CDR1 SGDLS and CDR2 YYNGEE come from the germline V gene. CDR3 sequence: CASSSSQVLGDTQYF. The CDR3 coding sequence is TGTGCCAGCAGCTCCAGTCAGGTTTTAGGAGATACGCAGTATTTT. Combining the CDR3 with reference TRBV9 and TRBJ2-3 gives the whole variable domain DSGVTQTPKHLITATGQRVTLRCSPRSGDLSVYWYQQSLDQGLQFLIQYYNGEERAKGNILERFSAQQFPDLHSELNLSSLELGDSALYFCASSSSQVLGDTQYFGPGTRLTVL.

The chain carries TRBV5-1 and TRBJ2-2; 7 bases match TRBD1. This CDR3 has 16 residues. V dropped 4 bases and J dropped 2; count of bases not matched to a gene: 8. Germline loops: CDR1 SGHRS, CDR2 YFSETQ. CDR3 sequence reads: CASSDTGTANTGELFF. The CDR3 DNA reads TGCGCCAGCAGCGATACCGGGACAGCTAACACCGGGGAGCTGTTTTTT.